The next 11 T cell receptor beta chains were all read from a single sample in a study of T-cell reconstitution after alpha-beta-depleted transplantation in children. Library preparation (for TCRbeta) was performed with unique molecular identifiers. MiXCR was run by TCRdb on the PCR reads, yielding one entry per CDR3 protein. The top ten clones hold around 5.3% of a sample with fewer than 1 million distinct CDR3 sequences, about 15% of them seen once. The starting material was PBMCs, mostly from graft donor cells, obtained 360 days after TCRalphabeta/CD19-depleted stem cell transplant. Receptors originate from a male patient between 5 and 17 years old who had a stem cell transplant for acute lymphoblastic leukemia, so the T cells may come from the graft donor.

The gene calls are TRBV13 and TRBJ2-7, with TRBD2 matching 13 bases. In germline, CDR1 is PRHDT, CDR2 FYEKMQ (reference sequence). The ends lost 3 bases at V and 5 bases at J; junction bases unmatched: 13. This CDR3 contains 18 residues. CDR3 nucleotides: TGTGCCAGCAGCTTGGGACCGTTAGGACTAGCGGGAGCGGACGAGCAGTACTTC. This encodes CASSLGPLGLAGADEQYF.

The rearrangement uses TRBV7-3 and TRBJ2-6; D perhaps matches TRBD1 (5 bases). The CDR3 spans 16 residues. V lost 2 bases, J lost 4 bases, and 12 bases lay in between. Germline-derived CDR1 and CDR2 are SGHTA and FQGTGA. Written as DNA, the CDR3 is TGTGCCAGCAGCTTACCCCGTACAGGCGGGGCCAACGTCCTGACTTTC. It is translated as CASSLPRTGGANVLTF.

This CDR3 is CASSYSGDRGYNQPQHF. CDR3 nucleotides: TGTGCCAGCAGTTACTCGGGGGACAGGGGCTACAATCAGCCCCAGCATTTT. The J gene is TRBJ1-5, the V gene TRBV6-5; TRBD1 agrees at 10 bases. The length of the CDR3 is 17 residues. The J segment lost 3 bases and the V segment lost 0 bases, leaving 5 bases of the junction unmatched. Germline V gives CDR1 MNHEY, CDR2 SVGAGI.

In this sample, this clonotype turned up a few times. CDR3 nucleotide sequence: TGTGCCAGCAGCCAACCCGGGACAGGCACTGAAGCTTTCTTT. Its translation: CASSQPGTGTEAFF. This chain connects TRBV4-2 to TRBJ1-1; 8 bases line up with TRBD1. V gave up 2 bases and J gave up 4 bases; unmatched junction bases: 3. Germline values: CDR1 LGHNA, CDR2 YNFKEQ. This CDR3 comprises 14 residues.

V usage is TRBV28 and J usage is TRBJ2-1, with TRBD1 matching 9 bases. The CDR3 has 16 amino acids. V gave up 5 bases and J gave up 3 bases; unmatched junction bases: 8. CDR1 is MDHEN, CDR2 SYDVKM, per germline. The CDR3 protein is CASSAPTGGGYNEQFF. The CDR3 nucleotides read TGTGCCAGCAGTGCGCCGACAGGGGGAGGCTACAATGAGCAGTTCTTC.

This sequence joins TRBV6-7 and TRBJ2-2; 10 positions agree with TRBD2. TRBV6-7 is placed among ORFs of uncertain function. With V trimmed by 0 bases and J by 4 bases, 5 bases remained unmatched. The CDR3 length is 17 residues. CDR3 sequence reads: CASSYSLAGDVTGELFF. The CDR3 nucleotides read TGTGCCAGCAGTTACTCCCTAGCGGGAGATGTCACCGGGGAGCTGTTTTTT.

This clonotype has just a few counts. CDR3 DNA sequence: TGTGCCAGCAGCCAAGCCCCTGTCGGGGAGCTGTTTTTT. It codes for CASSQAPVGELFF. The chain employs TRBV3-1 and TRBJ2-2, with D hard to call. V was cut by 1 base and J by 7 bases, with 7 bases left in between. Germline V gene data show CDR1 as LGHDT and CDR2 as YNNKEL (reference sequence). The CDR3 totals 13 residues.

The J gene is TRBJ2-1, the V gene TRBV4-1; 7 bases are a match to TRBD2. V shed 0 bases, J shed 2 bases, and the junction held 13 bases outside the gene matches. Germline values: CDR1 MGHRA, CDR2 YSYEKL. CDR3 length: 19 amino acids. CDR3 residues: CASSQDSNSRLAPYNEQFF. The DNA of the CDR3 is TGCGCCAGCAGCCAAGATTCCAACAGCCGACTAGCTCCCTACAATGAGCAGTTCTTC.

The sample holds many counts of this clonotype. The CDR3: CASSPTGYTYEQYF. CDR3 in DNA: TGTGCCAGCAGTCCGACAGGGTATACCTACGAGCAGTACTTC. The V gene is TRBV12-3 or TRBV12-4, the J gene TRBJ2-7; 7 nucleotides match TRBD1. The CDR3 loop spans 14 amino acids. The trim removed 5 bases at V and 2 bases at J, leaving 6 bases unmatched.

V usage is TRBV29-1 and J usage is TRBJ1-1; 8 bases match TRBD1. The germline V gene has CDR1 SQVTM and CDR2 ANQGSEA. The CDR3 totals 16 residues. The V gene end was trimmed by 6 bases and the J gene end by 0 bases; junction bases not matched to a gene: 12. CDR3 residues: CSVCGTGFSLNTEAFF. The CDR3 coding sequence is TGCAGCGTGTGTGGGACAGGCTTCTCCTTGAACACTGAAGCTTTCTTT.

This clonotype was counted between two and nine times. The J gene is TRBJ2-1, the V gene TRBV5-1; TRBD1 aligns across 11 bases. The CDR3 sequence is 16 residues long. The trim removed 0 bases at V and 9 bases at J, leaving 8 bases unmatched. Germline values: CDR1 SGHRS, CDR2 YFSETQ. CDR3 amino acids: CASSLASPGQGGEQFF. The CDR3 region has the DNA TGCGCCAGCAGCTTGGCGTCTCCGGGACAGGGGGGTGAGCAGTTCTTC. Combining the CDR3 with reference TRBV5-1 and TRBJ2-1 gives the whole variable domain KAGVTQTPRYLIKTRGQQVTLSCSPISGHRSVSWYQQTPGQGLQFLFEYFSETQRNKGNFPGRFSGRQFSNSRSEMNVSTLELGDSALYLCASSLASPGQGGEQFFGPGTRLTVL.